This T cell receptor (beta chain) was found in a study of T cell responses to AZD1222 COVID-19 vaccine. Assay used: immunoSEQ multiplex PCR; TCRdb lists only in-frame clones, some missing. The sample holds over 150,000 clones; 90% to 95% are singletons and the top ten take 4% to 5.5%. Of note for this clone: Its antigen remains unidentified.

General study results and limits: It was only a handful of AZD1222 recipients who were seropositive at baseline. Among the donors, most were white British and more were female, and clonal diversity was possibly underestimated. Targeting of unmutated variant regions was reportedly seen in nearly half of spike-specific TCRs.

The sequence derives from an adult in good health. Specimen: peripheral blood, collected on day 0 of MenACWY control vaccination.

The CDR3 sequence: CASSLRESGELFF. CDR3 coding DNA: TGCGCCAGCAGCCTGCGGGAGTCCGGGGAGCTGTTTTTT. This chain links TRBV5-1 with TRBJ2-2, with 7 bases identical to TRBD2. V gave up 4 bases and J gave up 6 bases; unmatched junction bases: 3. The CDR3 runs 13 residues. From germline, CDR1 is SGHRS and CDR2 YFSETQ.